The following is a TCR beta chain sequence with its context. No cognate antigen has been identified for it. The data stem from a study of T cells expressing NK-cell markers (dated by TCRdb to the early 2020s). As for the study more broadly: In sorted CD3+CD56+NKG2C+, CD3+CD56+NKG2C- and CD3+CD56-NKG2C+ T-cell subsets from about 8 donors, TCR beta-chain repertoires were profiled. All eight donors whose samples were sequenced were randomly selected healthy volunteers, three of them men and five women. Among the eight sequenced donors, seven were HCMV-seropositive and one was HCMV-seronegative. Sequencing of the libraries produced 2 x 150 bp reads on Illumina HiSeq 2000/2500, MiSeq or NextSeq.

For sequencing, an Illumina HiSeq 2000 was employed. TCR beta cDNA libraries were prepared using 5'RACE template switching, which introduced a universal primer site and unique molecular identifiers. cDNA synthesis was primed from the TCR beta constant segment, followed by two successive PCR amplification steps. From the authors' description of their analysis: Reads were demultiplexed and grouped by UMI with MIGEC, and clonotypes were assembled and quantified with MiTCR. To exclude erroneous sequences, any TCR cDNA sequence not supported by at least two reads was discarded. Downstream repertoire analysis used the tcR package, and clonotypes were matched across fractions by CDR3 nucleotide sequence plus V segment. VDJmatch was used to annotate antigen specificity against VDJdb, with one amino acid substitution in CDR3 permitted. Following TCRdb reprocessing, every CDR3 protein sequence forms one entry, and DNA is not provided. The V and J calls here are based on TCRdb, not the publication. The table held for this sample gives about 260,000 distinct CDR3 sequences. The ten top clones hold about 4.2% of the sample.

A commercial ELISA kit detecting HCMV-specific IgG in serum was used to determine HCMV serostatus. Ficoll density gradient centrifugation was used to isolate peripheral blood mononuclear cells from blood. Summary of the overall study and its limitations: In more than 5 donors, the dominant CD3+CD56+NKG2C+ clonotypes were found to rank among the top 10 CD8+ clonotypes and to make up about 1.0-7.5% of CD8+ T cells. Whether the expanded NKG2C-expressing T cell clones were specific for HCMV antigens was left unclear. Those dominant clonotypes were again the most abundant among CD3+CD56-NKG2C+ cells in a handful of donors, at roughly 28.3-65%.

Per the germline V gene, SGHAT is the CDR1 and FQNNGV is the CDR2. Measured from the cysteine to the phenylalanine, the CDR3 is 13 residues long. DNA for this receptor is not on file. Material for sequencing was blood T cells: a sorted CD56 or NKG2C T cell subset, CD4+ or CD8+ T cells, or bulk PBMC T cells (not recorded which). The chain is encoded by TRBV11-2 joined to TRBJ1-2. The source of this sequence is a woman between 18 and 70 years old in good health. This receptor carries the CDR3 CASSYSFAYGYTF.